This T cell receptor (beta chain) was identified in a study of cytomegalovirus exposure and HLA in healthy donors. For the study at large: Approximately 83 million unique TCRs from HLA-typed donors were held in an early data release.

After removal of 3 bases from V and 7 bases from J, the junction contained 8 bases not matched to a gene. This CDR3 spans 15 amino acids. Germline V lookup: CDR1 WNHNN, CDR2 SYGVQD (reference sequence). This clone was picked up a small number of times. Its antigen is not identified. Whole-study findings and limits: Follow-up analysis later connected one missense variant in DCLRE1C with trimming of TCR beta V- and J-genes. Data from an earlier analysis indicated that most TCR beta V segments were productive either about 87% or about 30% of the time.

Both 60 Vbeta primers and 13 Jbeta primers went into the PCR. Produced via immunoSEQ multiplex PCR; TCRdb's table is partial and in-frame only. The data contain around 120,000 clones, around 76% of them singletons. The origin of this receptor is a man in his sixties in good health and CMV-seropositive. This chain uses TRBV10-1 with TRBJ2-1, with TRBD2 matching over 8 bases. The sequencing sample was made of PBMCs. CDR3 coding DNA: TGCGCCAGCAGTGATCGGGGGGGCCGTCGGAATGAGCAGTTCTTC. Amino acids: CASSDRGGRRNEQFF.